This T cell receptor beta chain comes out of a study of cytomegalovirus exposure and HLA in healthy donors. At the level of the study: The same platform was used for the 110 or so validation repertoires and the 650 to 800 first-cohort repertoires, a later analysis reported. Study-wide findings and caveats: According to a subsequent analysis, TCR clusters identified in the first cohort showed a tendency to co-occur across the 120 or so validation repertoires. Associated with cytomegalovirus, according to the listing, were some 180 TCR beta chains.

With respect to this clone: Its specificity is not known.

Clones were sequenced by immunoSEQ multiplex PCR, and TCRdb holds only the in-frame ones, with some missing. The sample holds fewer than 150,000 clones, about 87% seen once. Losses at the gene ends were 6 bases for V and 7 bases for J; bases not matched to a gene: 4. The CDR3 has 13 amino acids. Germline V gene data show CDR1 as GTSNPN and CDR2 as SVGIG (reference sequence). The sample comprised PBMCs. The clonotype was recovered from a man aged 18 to 29 in good health and CMV-seropositive. The chain is built from TRBV30 and TRBJ2-3, with TRBD2 matching over 13 bases. The CDR3 nucleotides are TGTGCCTGCAGGACTAGCGGGAGTTATACGCAGTATTTT. Amino acid sequence: CACRTSGSYTQYF.